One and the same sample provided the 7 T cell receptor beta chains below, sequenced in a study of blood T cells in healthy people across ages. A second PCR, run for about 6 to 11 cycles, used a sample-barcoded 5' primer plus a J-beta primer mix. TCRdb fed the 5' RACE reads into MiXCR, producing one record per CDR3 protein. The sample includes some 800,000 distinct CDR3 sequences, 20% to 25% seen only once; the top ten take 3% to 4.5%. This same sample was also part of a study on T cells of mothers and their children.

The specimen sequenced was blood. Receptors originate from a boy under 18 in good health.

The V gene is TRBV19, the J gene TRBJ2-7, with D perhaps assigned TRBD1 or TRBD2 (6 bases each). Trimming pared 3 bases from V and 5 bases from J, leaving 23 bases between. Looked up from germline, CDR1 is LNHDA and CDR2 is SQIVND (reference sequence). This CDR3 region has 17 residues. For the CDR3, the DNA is TGTGCCAGTAGTATCTTTGCAGGGGACGTGGAGGGGAACGAGCAGTACTTC. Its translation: CASSIFAGDVEGNEQYF.

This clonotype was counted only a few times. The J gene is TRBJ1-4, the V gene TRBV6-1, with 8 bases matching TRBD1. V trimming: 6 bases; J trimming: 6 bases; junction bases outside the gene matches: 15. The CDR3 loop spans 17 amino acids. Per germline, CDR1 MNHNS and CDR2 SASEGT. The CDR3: CASSSKRDRRLHEKLFF. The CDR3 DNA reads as TGTGCCAGCAGCTCCAAACGGGACAGGAGACTTCATGAAAAACTGTTTTTT.

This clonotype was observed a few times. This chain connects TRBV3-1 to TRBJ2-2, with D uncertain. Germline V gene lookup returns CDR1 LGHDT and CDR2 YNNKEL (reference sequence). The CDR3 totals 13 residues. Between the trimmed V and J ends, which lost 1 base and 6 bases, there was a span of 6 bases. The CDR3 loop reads CASSQVRAGELFF. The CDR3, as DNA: TGTGCCAGCAGCCAAGTTCGGGCCGGGGAGCTGTTTTTT.

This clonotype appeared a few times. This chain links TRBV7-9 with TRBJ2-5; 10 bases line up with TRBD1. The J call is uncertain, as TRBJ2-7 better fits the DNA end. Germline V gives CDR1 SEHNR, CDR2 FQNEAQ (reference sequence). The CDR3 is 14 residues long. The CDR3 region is CASSLRTGGDEQYF. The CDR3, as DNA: TGTGCCAGCAGCTTAAGGACAGGGGGGGACGAGCAGTACTTC.

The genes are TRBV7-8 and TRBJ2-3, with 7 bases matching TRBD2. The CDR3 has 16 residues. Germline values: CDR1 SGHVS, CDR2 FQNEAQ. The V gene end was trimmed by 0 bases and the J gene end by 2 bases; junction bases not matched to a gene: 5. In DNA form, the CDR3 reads TGTGCCAGCAGCTTAGCTACTAGCGTCTTCACAGATACGCAGTATTTT. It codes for CASSLATSVFTDTQYF.

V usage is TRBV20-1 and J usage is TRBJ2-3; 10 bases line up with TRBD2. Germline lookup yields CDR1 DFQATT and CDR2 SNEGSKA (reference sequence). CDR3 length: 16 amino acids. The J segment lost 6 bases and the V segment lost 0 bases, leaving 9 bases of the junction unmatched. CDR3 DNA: TGCAGTGCTAGAGAGATAACTAGCGGGGTCCCCGATACGCAGTATTTT. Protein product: CSAREITSGVPDTQYF.

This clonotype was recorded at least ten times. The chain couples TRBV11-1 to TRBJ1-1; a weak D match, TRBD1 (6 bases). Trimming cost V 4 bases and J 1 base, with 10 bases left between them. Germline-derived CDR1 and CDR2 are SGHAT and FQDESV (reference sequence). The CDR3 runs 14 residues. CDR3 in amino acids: CASSSTGANTEAFF. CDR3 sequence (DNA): TGTGCCAGCAGCTCGACAGGAGCGAACACTGAAGCTTTCTTT.